Sequencing of this TCR beta chain was carried out in a study of OX40 agonist ivuxolimab in advanced cancers. Study-wide background: Ivuxolimab, an antibody that agonizes OX40 (CD134), was administered to the patients. Three partial responders included one hepatocellular carcinoma patient and two cutaneous melanoma patients.

Findings of the study overall: CD4+ and CD8+ blood T cells expanded clonally by week 6 at 0.1 to 3.0 mg/kg. On average, CD8+ T cells showed a greater number of expanded clones than CD4+.

Assay used: immunoSEQ multiplex PCR; TCRdb lists only in-frame clones, some missing. The top ten clones hold approximately 28% of a sample with roughly 29,000 clones, about 90% of them seen once. With regard to this clone: As yet, its antigen is unknown.

The CDR3 runs 11 residues. CDR1 is SGDLS, CDR2 YYNGEE, per germline. Trimming removed 5 bases from V and 12 bases from J, with 12 bases in between. The specimen was CD4+ or CD8+ T cells sorted from blood, collected in a trial of the OX40 agonist ivuxolimab. The chain is built from TRBV9 and TRBJ2-1, with D perhaps matching TRBD1 or TRBD2 (5 bases each). The sequence derives from an adult with an advanced solid tumor such as melanoma, head and neck, liver or kidney cancer. The CDR3 loop reads CASSIRDRQFF. Written as DNA, the CDR3 is TGTGCCAGCAGTATTCGGGACCGGCAGTTCTTC.